This is a list of T cell receptor beta chains from one sample in a study of control samples from healthy donors and cancer patients. Sequencing was performed with immunoSEQ multiplex PCR; in TCRdb, only in-frame clones are kept and a portion is missing. The sample yields roughly 120,000 clones, approximately 88% seen once. Material: blood. Receptor source: a middle-aged man in good health. CDR3s include the opening cysteine and the closing phenylalanine or tryptophan. The order of the fields is D gene, J gene, V gene, clone size, CDR3 protein, CDR3 DNA. D genes are given only for firm matches. Clone sizes are given selectively: once, few, many, or a class where the clone is expanded.

>-|TRBJ2-5|TRBV24-1|-
CASQGRRETQYF
TGTGCCAGCCAAGGCAGACGGGAGACCCAGTACTTC
>-|TRBJ1-6|TRBV6-1|-
CASSEAGNRMPPLHF
TGTGCCAGCAGTGAAGCCGGGAACAGGATGCCACCCCTCCACTTT
>-|TRBJ1-4|TRBV18|-
CASSPGVREKLFF
TGTGCCAGCTCACCAGGGGTCCGTGAAAAACTGTTTTTT
>-|TRBJ1-6|TRBV19|once
CASSIDSRGNSPLHF
TGTGCCAGTAGTATAGACAGCCGCGGTAATTCACCCCTCCACTTT
>-|TRBJ1-1|TRBV30|-
CAWSVSVGTEAFF
TGTGCCTGGAGTGTAAGCGTGGGTACTGAAGCTTTCTTT
>-|TRBJ1-5|TRBV3-1/TRBV3-2|-
CASSSVGNQPQHF
TGTGCCAGCAGCTCCGTGGGCAATCAGCCCCAGCATTTT
>TRBD1|TRBJ1-6|TRBV12-3/TRBV12-4|-
CASSWTGPGSLHF
TGTGCCAGCAGTTGGACAGGGCCCGGATCCCTCCACTTT
>-|TRBJ1-1|TRBV19|-
CASSMGIGNTEAFF
TGTGCCAGTAGTATGGGCATCGGGAACACTGAAGCTTTCTTT
>TRBD2|TRBJ2-5|TRBV7-8|-
CASSKTSGGYKETQYF
TGTGCCAGCAGCAAGACTAGCGGGGGGTATAAAGAGACCCAGTACTTC
>-|TRBJ1-1|TRBV19|-
CASKRAMNTEAFF
TGTGCCAGTAAGCGTGCGATGAACACTGAAGCTTTCTTT
>-|TRBJ2-5|TRBV20-1|-
CSARKQETQYF
TGCAGTGCACGCAAACAAGAGACCCAGTACTTC
>-|TRBJ2-2|TRBV7-6|-
CASSLTPLDTGELFF
TGTGCCAGCAGCTTAACCCCCTTAGACACCGGGGAGCTGTTTTTT
>-|TRBJ1-1|TRBV7-6|once
CASSRKTDMNTEAFF
TGTGCCAGCAGCCGGAAGACAGACATGAACACTGAAGCTTTCTTT
>TRBD1|TRBJ2-7|TRBV7-3|-
CASSSTGGGYEQYF
TGTGCCAGCAGCTCGACAGGGGGAGGATACGAGCAGTACTTC
>-|TRBJ1-1|TRBV10-1|-
CASSQQRELNTEAFF
TGCGCCAGCAGTCAACAACGCGAGCTGAACACTGAAGCTTTCTTT
>-|TRBJ1-3|TRBV19|-
CASSMSGAKGNTIYF
TGTGCCAGTAGTATGTCGGGCGCGAAGGGAAACACCATATATTTT
>-|TRBJ1-5|TRBV24-1|once
CATSDSFSNQPQHF
TGTGCCACCAGTGATTCTTTCAGTAATCAGCCCCAGCATTTT
>-|TRBJ1-4|TRBV5-5|once
CASSLVGAYEKLFF
TGTGCCAGCAGCTTGGTTGGGGCTTACGAAAAACTGTTTTTT
>-|TRBJ2-3|TRBV9|-
CASSVSGRTTDTQYF
TGTGCCAGCAGCGTATCTGGACGGACCACAGATACGCAGTATTTT
>TRBD2|TRBJ2-7|TRBV4-3|-
CASSEVAGAGYEQYF
TGCGCCAGCAGCGAAGTAGCGGGGGCCGGATACGAGCAGTACTTC
>TRBD1|TRBJ1-2|TRBV5-4|-
CASSLDRVYGYTF
TGTGCCAGCAGCCTCGACAGGGTGTATGGCTACACCTTC
>TRBD1|TRBJ2-7|TRBV29-1|few
CSVEQGADEQYF
TGCAGCGTCGAACAGGGGGCAGACGAGCAGTACTTC
>TRBD1|TRBJ1-3|TRBV7-9|-
CASSPDRASSGNTIYF
TGTGCCAGCAGCCCGGACAGGGCTAGCTCTGGAAACACCATATATTTT
>TRBD2|TRBJ2-4|TRBV6-5|-
CASREGTKNIQYF
TGTGCCAGCCGGGAGGGAACCAAAAACATTCAGTACTTC
>TRBD1|TRBJ1-2|TRBV19|-
CASSMDRGRDGYTF
TGTGCCAGTAGTATGGACAGGGGGCGAGATGGCTACACCTTC
>-|TRBJ2-2|TRBV6-6|-
CASTYTGELFF
TGTGCCAGCACTTACACCGGGGAGCTGTTTTTT
>-|TRBJ2-1|TRBV3-1/TRBV3-2|few
CASSQDPRVHNEQFF
TGTGCCAGCAGCCAGGACCCCCGGGTCCACAATGAGCAGTTCTTC
>-|TRBJ1-3|TRBV7-2|-
CASSENPRVAGNTIYF
TGTGCCAGCAGCGAAAATCCCAGGGTAGCCGGAAACACCATATATTTT
>TRBD1|TRBJ2-6|TRBV2|-
CASRTGHGANVLTF
TGTGCCAGCAGGACAGGGCACGGGGCCAACGTCCTGACTTTC
>-|TRBJ2-1|TRBV5-1|-
CASSLDEGSYNEQFF
TGCGCCAGCAGCTTGGACGAAGGCTCCTACAATGAGCAGTTCTTC
>TRBD1|TRBJ2-4|TRBV13|once
CASSANRGVAKNIQYF
TGTGCCAGCAGCGCTAACAGGGGAGTAGCCAAAAACATTCAGTACTTC
>-|TRBJ2-2|TRBV6-4|-
CASSKRGGAIANTGELFF
TGTGCCAGCAGCAAACGAGGGGGGGCGATAGCGAACACCGGGGAGCTGTTTTTT
>TRBD1|TRBJ2-1|TRBV3-1/TRBV3-2|-
CASSQISWTGPNNEQFF
TGTGCCAGCAGCCAAATCTCTTGGACAGGACCTAACAATGAGCAGTTCTTC
>-|TRBJ1-1|TRBV6-5|-
CASRRGNTEAFF
TGTGCCAGCAGGAGGGGGAACACTGAAGCTTTCTTT
>-|TRBJ2-1|TRBV24-1|-
CATSDNDFWHWEDCGVYNEQFF
TGTGCCACCAGTGACAATGACTTTTGGCATTGGGAAGACTGCGGGGTGTACAATGAGCAGTTCTTC
>-|TRBJ1-3|TRBV7-8|-
CASSYGVGNTIYF
TGTGCCAGCAGCTACGGGGTGGGAAACACCATATATTTT
>TRBD1|TRBJ2-1|TRBV29-1|-
CSVERTGFYNEQFF
TGCAGCGTTGAAAGGACAGGGTTTTACAATGAGCAGTTCTTC
>TRBD1|TRBJ1-2|TRBV5-1|-
CASSLRSTGANYGYTF
TGCGCCAGCAGCCTAAGATCGACAGGGGCTAACTATGGCTACACCTTC
>-|TRBJ2-3|TRBV6-5|-
CASSYSQAGPDTQYF
TGTGCCAGCAGTTACTCTCAAGCAGGCCCAGATACGCAGTATTTT